The sample holds many counts of the clone carrying this TCR beta chain. What it binds is not known. V was clipped by 0 bases and J by 1 base, with 13 bases between them. Germline CDR1 and CDR2: LGHNA and YNFKEQ. CDR3 length equals 16 residues. The data belong to a study of T-cell reconstitution after alpha-beta-depleted transplantation in children. Study-wide results and limits: The high TCRbeta diversity at day 60 in some patients came from surviving recipient T cells and thymic progenitors. The main origin of T-cell counts and diversity one year after transplant was newly produced T cells. Reports say that about two months after transplant, the alpha-beta T cells came out of several hundred graft clones that had expanded.

A TCRbeta library incorporating unique molecular identifiers was prepared. TCRdb called the PCR reads again in MiXCR, with one record for every CDR3 protein. This table holds 500,000 to 650,000 distinct CDR3 sequences, around 13% found once. This chain joins TRBV4-2 and TRBJ2-7; D possibly corresponds to TRBD2 (6 bases). The specimen comprised PBMCs, mostly from graft donor cells, sampled 360 days after TCRalphabeta/CD19-depleted stem cell transplant. The origin of this receptor is a male patient aged 10 to 17 who had a stem cell transplant for acute myeloid leukemia, so the T cells may come from the graft donor. The CDR3 DNA sequence: TGTGCCAGCAGCCAAGAGGTGGGGGGAGAATCCTACGAGCAGTACTTC. As protein: CASSQEVGGESYEQYF.